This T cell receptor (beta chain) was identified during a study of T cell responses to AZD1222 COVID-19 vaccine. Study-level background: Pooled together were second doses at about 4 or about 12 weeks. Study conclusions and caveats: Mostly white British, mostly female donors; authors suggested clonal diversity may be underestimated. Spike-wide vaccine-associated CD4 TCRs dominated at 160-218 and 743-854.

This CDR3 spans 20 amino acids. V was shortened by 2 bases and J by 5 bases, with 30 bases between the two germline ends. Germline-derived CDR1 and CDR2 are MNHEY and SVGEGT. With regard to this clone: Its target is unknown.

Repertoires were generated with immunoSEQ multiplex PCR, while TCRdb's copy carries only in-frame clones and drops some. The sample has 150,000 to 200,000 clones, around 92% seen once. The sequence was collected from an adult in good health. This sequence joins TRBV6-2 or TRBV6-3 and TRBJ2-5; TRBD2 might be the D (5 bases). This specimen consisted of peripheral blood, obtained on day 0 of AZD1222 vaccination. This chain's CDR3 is CASSYQVQGLGVGVRETQYF. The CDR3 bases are TGTGCCAGCAGTTACCAGGTACAAGGACTTGGAGTCGGAGTAAGGGAGACCCAGTACTTC.